This TCR beta chain was sequenced in a study of shared clonotypes between healthy human individuals (dated by TCRdb to 2020 to 2021). For the study in its entirety: Two women and a few men aged 18 to 49 years were included in the cohort. For each donor, three plates each were used for CD4 naive and CD4 memory, two plates were used for CD8 naive, and one plate was used for CD8 memory. To estimate repertoire size and how much clonotypes are shared between individuals, the study performed deep sequencing of blood TCR repertoires from a few healthy adults. Different laboratories and diverse techniques were used to prepare libraries and sequence TCR repertoires, to increase sequencing depth and limit assay-specific biases. Between about 0.94 and 8.9 billion PBMCs per donor were obtained by leukapheresis.

Concerning this clone itself: Its antigen is not yet known. Base-call qualities are not available, and no considerably larger clone is one nucleotide away.

The donors were healthy, HIV-negative adults who had no recently reported acute infections or vaccinations. All donors were Caucasian adults living in Nashville, Tennessee, USA. CD4+ T cells were enriched by magnetic negative selection; naive cells were then positively selected on CD45RA, and the negative fraction formed the memory subset. Blood was collected by leukapheresis, and PBMCs were isolated by Ficoll-Histopaque density gradient centrifugation and then cryopreserved in liquid nitrogen vapor phase. Analytical flow cytometry was used to check the purity and quantity of each magnetically sorted T cell population. Genomic DNA was isolated from every sorted fraction and measured by UV absorbance on a Nanodrop 2000c. The CDR3 holds 11 amino acids from the cysteine to the phenylalanine. Only the CDR3 portion is preserved as DNA: 33 bases, with reading frame beginning at the first base. Trimming at the junction amounts to 2 bases on V and 7 bases on J, and the germline ends lie 6 bases apart. From the germline V gene (reference sequence), CDR1 is MNHNY and CDR2 is SVGAGI.

What the authors observed across the whole study: Pairwise subsampling led to the expectation that sequencing depth would affect the degree of clonotype sharing among donors. Clonotypes shared by all four sorted-subset donors showed higher generation probabilities than non-shared clonotypes. Because the study included only a small number of donors, the genetic and exposure-history diversity represented was limited. Even with the large sequencing depth, rarefaction of the sorted-subset datasets indicated that sequencing was incomplete. About 4.5% of naive CD4, 3.5% of naive CD8, around 2.3% of memory CD4, and roughly 0.4% of memory CD8 clonotypes were shared across several donors. Larger estimated clonotype richness was generally found for naive subsets than for memory subsets. Only blood was sampled, and tissue TCR repertoires likely differ from those in blood.

Using the deep immunoSEQ assay, TCR CDR3 regions were amplified from genomic DNA by multiplex PCR. Genomic DNA extracted from each cell subset was distributed evenly over all wells of several immunoSEQ 96-well plates, and each plate served as one replicate. For sorted subsets, 200 to 250 ng of genomic DNA, equivalent to some 33,000 T cell genomes, went into each replicate PCR. Purified libraries were measured with a Qubit 3.0 fluorometer, size-checked on a Bioanalyzer 2100, and measured again with the KAPA Library Quantification kit. Every immunoSEQ 96-well plate was sequenced on a separate single-read 150-cycle Illumina NextSeq 550 flow cell. The paper's processing steps were these. Because the immunoSEQ output included only junctional sequences and no quality scores, the filtering could not be the same as the filtering used for full-length reads. To assign V/J genes and CDR3, sequences were annotated using PyIR, a Python wrapper for IgBLAST v1.9, with IMGT germline references. Reads were filtered out if the reads had weak V/J assignments (E-value above 1e-6), no CDR3, stop codons, out-of-frame junctions, or ambiguous translated residues. V3J clonotypes were defined as sequences sharing the same inferred V gene, J gene, and CDR3 amino acid sequence. To compute the percentage overlap between repertoires, the number of shared unique clonotypes was divided by the size of the smaller repertoire. Repertoire richness was assessed with RTK rarefaction, the Chao1 estimator, and Recon v2.1 estimates of unobserved clonotypes. OLGA was used to compute generation probabilities for all TCRbeta clonotypes that the gDNA method yielded from a handful of donors. The immuneACCESS repertoire file appears here via TCRdb, limited to in-frame rearrangements. These files lack a portion of the clones; in checked studies, under half of the deficit traces to unresolved V genes, and the cause of the others is not known. V, J and clone size were drawn from that table, and D and trimming were deduced from the DNA. A total of 550,000 to 700,000 clones appear in this sample, 73% of them only once. Around 2% of the sample is in the top ten clones.

The clonotype comes from a woman aged 30 to 39 in good health. The chain uses TRBV6-6 and TRBJ2-7; the D gene is unclear. Sequencing was done on a sample of memory CD4+ T cells sorted from blood. The sample's cell subset or site label, in plain terms: CD45RA-negative fraction. This receptor has the CDR3 CASSYRAEQYF. The nucleotide sequence reads as follows: TGTGCCAGCAGTTACAGAGCGGAGCAGTACTTC.